Each of the 19 T cell receptor beta chains below was sequenced from the same sample in a study of post-analysis software for immune sequencing data. Their antigens are not known. Carried by the TCR beta cDNA libraries were unique molecular identifiers. TCRdb re-called the PCR reads with MiXCR, one entry per CDR3 protein. Of more than 500,000 distinct CDR3 sequences in the sample, approximately 34% were seen once. Regarding the study as a whole: A handful of TRBV segments, including TRBV5-6, TRBV5-1 and TRBV20-1, were more frequent in patients than controls.

The sequenced material came from blood. The receptors were sampled from a girl aged 2-17 years with multiple sclerosis.

This chain links TRBV6-6 with TRBJ2-3; D not certain. The germline V and J ends were trimmed by 2 bases and 5 bases, with 5 bases remaining between them. CDR3 length: 12 amino acids. Looked up from germline, CDR1 is MNHNY and CDR2 is SVGAGI (reference sequence). CDR3 region: CASSYVEDTQYF. The CDR3, as DNA: TGTGCCAGCAGTTACGTGGAAGATACGCAGTATTTT.

This clonotype has more than one count but fewer than ten. This chain uses TRBV11-3 with TRBJ2-3; 12 bases align to TRBD2. This CDR3 region has 15 residues. V lost 4 bases to trimming and J lost 6 bases; unmatched junction nucleotides: 5. Germline V CDR1 and CDR2: SGHNT, YENEEA. In DNA, the CDR3 is TGTGCCAGCAGCTCTAGCGGGGGGGCATACGATACGCAGTATTTT. Its protein product is CASSSSGGAYDTQYF.

CDR3 region: CSARVPLAGGRETQYF. The CDR3 DNA sequence: TGCAGTGCTAGAGTTCCCCTAGCGGGGGGGCGAGAGACCCAGTACTTC. V usage is TRBV20-1 and J usage is TRBJ2-5; the match to TRBD2 covers 12 bases. CDR3 length: 16 residues. Germline loops: CDR1 DFQATT, CDR2 SNEGSKA (reference sequence). Trimming removed 1 base from V and 4 bases from J; junction bases left unmatched: 7.

The chain joins TRBV3-1 to TRBJ1-2; D possibly corresponds to TRBD1 (6 bases). This CDR3 spans 16 amino acids. Deletions cut 0 bases from V and 8 bases from J, with 19 bases between. Germline V gene sequence: CDR1 LGHDT, CDR2 YNNKEL (reference sequence). The CDR3 nucleotides are TGTGCCAGCAGCCAAGATGGCGGAGGGGGGGCCGGGGGCTACACCTTC. Its protein is CASSQDGGGGAGGYTF.

This clonotype showed up just a few times. V is TRBV20-1 and J is TRBJ1-4, with 7 bases fitting TRBD1. The CDR3 contains 14 residues. Germline assignment: CDR1 DFQATT and CDR2 SNEGSKA (reference sequence). J lost 7 bases, V lost 0 bases, and 5 bases had no gene match. CDR3 nucleotide sequence: TGCAGTGCTAGAGAGGGGACAGTGTTTGAAAAACTGTTTTTT. Translation: CSAREGTVFEKLFF.

V usage is TRBV29-1 and J usage is TRBJ2-3, with D possibly matching TRBD2 (5 bases). V shed 0 bases and J shed 3 bases, with 19 bases lying between them. The V gene's germline CDR1 is SQVTM and CDR2 ANQGSEA. This CDR3 has 17 amino acids. CDR3 coding DNA: TGCAGCGTTGAAGATTACCGGTCCGGGGAAGTAACAGATACGCAGTATTTT. As protein: CSVEDYRSGEVTDTQYF.

CDR3 region: CASIPHSGSDQETQYF. The CDR3 bases are TGTGCCAGCATCCCACACTCTGGTTCCGATCAAGAGACCCAGTACTTC. The genes are TRBV28 and TRBJ2-5, with D unresolved. The V gene's germline CDR1 is MDHEN and CDR2 SYDVKM. V was cut by 7 bases and J by 2 bases, with 20 bases left in between. The CDR3 spans 16 residues.

The V and J genes are TRBV7-9 and TRBJ2-7; D is uncertain. From germline, CDR1 is SEHNR and CDR2 FQNEAQ (reference sequence). V dropped 1 base and J dropped 3 bases, with 10 bases sitting between them. This CDR3 is 14 amino acids long. This CDR3 is CASSLGPGHYEQYF. In DNA form, the CDR3 reads TGTGCCAGCAGCTTAGGTCCGGGCCACTACGAGCAGTACTTC.

On this clonotype: At one end the junction does not follow the germline gene, possibly because of a read error. V and J are TRBV20-1 and TRBJ2-5; no definite D call. Germline-derived CDR1 and CDR2 are DFQATT and SNEGSKA (reference sequence). The CDR3 extends over 13 amino acids. In nucleotides, the CDR3 is TGCAGTGCGAGAGTGGGTGTTCTAGAGACCCAGTACTTC. Translated, it gives CSARVGVLETQYF.

The rearrangement uses TRBV29-1 and TRBJ2-1; D possibly matches TRBD1 or TRBD2 (5 bases each). CDR3 length: 12 residues. Trimming removed 3 bases at V and 8 bases at J, with 11 bases between. Germline V gene data show CDR1 as SQVTM and CDR2 as ANQGSEA. The CDR3 DNA is TGCAGCGTTGATGGGGGTAGGGATGAGCAGTTCTTC. Translating gives CSVDGGRDEQFF.

J is TRBJ2-1 and V is TRBV29-1; TRBD2 agrees at 10 bases. V was pared by 4 bases and J by 9 bases, with 6 bases of the junction left unmatched. In germline, CDR1 is SQVTM, CDR2 ANQGSEA. CDR3 length: 13 amino acids. This chain's CDR3 is CSVGLAGGTEQFF. The CDR3 DNA reads as TGCAGCGTTGGTTTAGCGGGGGGCACTGAGCAGTTCTTC.

V usage is TRBV29-1 and J usage is TRBJ1-2, with TRBD1 matching over 10 bases. The CDR3 has 15 residues. From germline, CDR1 is SQVTM and CDR2 ANQGSEA. The V and J ends lost 8 bases and 3 bases, in that order; junction bases with no gene match: 12. This chain's CDR3 is CSTSISGTGDYGYTF. CDR3 nucleotide sequence: TGCAGCACTTCCATTTCCGGGACAGGGGACTATGGCTACACCTTC. The entire variable domain, with the rest obtained from reference TRBV29-1 and TRBJ1-2, is as follows: SAVISQKPSRDICQRGTSLTIQCQVDSQVTMMFWYRQQPGQSLTLIATANQGSEATYESGFVIDKFPISRPNLTFSTLTVSNMSPEDSSIYLCSTSISGTGDYGYTFGSGTRLTVV.

About this clonotype itself: The junction shows a germline mismatch at one end, possibly a read error. The CDR3 DNA reads as TGTGCCGGCTCACCACAGGTTTCCCGCACAGATACGCAGTATTTT. Its protein product is CAGSPQVSRTDTQYF. V is TRBV18 and J is TRBJ2-3; tentative D call: TRBD1 (5 bases). Germline V lookup: CDR1 KGHSH, CDR2 LQKENI. The CDR3 length is 15 residues.

This clonotype was detected a few times. This chain joins TRBV20-1 and TRBJ2-7; tentative D call: TRBD2 (7 bases). This CDR3 region has 15 residues. Germline CDR1 is DFQATT and CDR2 is SNEGSKA (reference sequence). V lost 3 bases to trimming and J lost 2 bases, with 17 bases between them. The chain's CDR3 is CSASLGGGATYEQYF. Written as DNA, the CDR3 is TGCAGTGCTAGTTTAGGGGGGGGGGCAACCTACGAGCAGTACTTC.

This chain uses TRBV7-9 with TRBJ1-2; D gene ambiguous. Trimming took 2 bases from V and 4 from J, leaving 17 bases between them. Looked up from germline, CDR1 is SEHNR and CDR2 is FQNEAQ (reference sequence). CDR3 length: 16 amino acids. CDR3 in DNA: TGTGCCAGCAGCTTACGGGCAGAAGAGGCGGGCTATGGCTACACCTTC. Its translation: CASSLRAEEAGYGYTF.

The sample holds a few counts of this clonotype. This clone may be a read error of a much larger clone one base away. This chain links TRBV11-2 with TRBJ1-2; 7 nucleotides line up with TRBD1. This CDR3 contains 16 residues. Per the germline V gene, CDR1 is SGHAT and CDR2 is FQNNGV. Trimming cost V 5 bases and J 3 bases; bases outside gene matches: 12. CDR3 sequence reads: CASSPPRPTGYYGYTF. The CDR3 DNA reads as TGTGCCAGCAGCCCCCCCCGCCCGACAGGGTACTATGGCTACACCTTC.

This clonotype was counted at least ten times. The chain links TRBV4-1 to TRBJ1-2; no clear D gene. This CDR3 contains 17 residues. CDR1 is MGHRA, CDR2 YSYEKL, per germline. The V gene lost 0 bases and the J gene lost 2 bases, with 16 bases spanning the gap. The CDR3 DNA follows: TGCGCCAGCAGCCAAGATCCCACCGATCAGACCAACTATGGCTACACCTTC. It translates to CASSQDPTDQTNYGYTF.

The table lists this clonotype with a few counts. The V and J genes are TRBV6-1 and TRBJ2-3; D possibly corresponds to TRBD1 (6 bases). The germline V and J ends were trimmed by 6 bases and 7 bases, with 17 bases remaining between them. Germline-derived CDR1 and CDR2 are MNHNS and SASEGT. There are 14 residues in the CDR3. The CDR3 coding sequence is TGTGCCAGCAGCCTACAGGGTAGTAGAAATACGCAGTATTTT. Translation: CASSLQGSRNTQYF.

This clonotype was seen a handful of times. The chain joins TRBV5-6 to TRBJ1-2; 7 bases map to TRBD1. Trimming cost V 4 bases and J 2 bases; bases outside gene matches: 8. The CDR3 is 15 residues long. Looked up from germline, CDR1 is SGHDT and CDR2 is YYEEEE. DNA of the CDR3: TGTGCCAGCAGCCAAGGAGCGGGACAGAACTATGGCTACACCTTC. Encoded protein: CASSQGAGQNYGYTF.